This T cell receptor (beta chain) is from a study of blood T cell repertoires in COVID-19. The V gene's germline CDR1 is MRHNA and CDR2 SNTAGT. This CDR3 is built from 17 residues. The junction had 12 bases not matched to a gene; V was cut back by 4 bases and J by 5 bases. Clones were read by immunoSEQ multiplex PCR, and TCRdb kept only the in-frame ones, dropping some. The sample consists of about 280,000 clones, approximately 86% of them appearing once. The specimen was peripheral blood. J is TRBJ1-1 and V is TRBV6-4; 11 bases align to TRBD1. The origin of this receptor is a man younger than 35 with active or convalescent COVID-19. The CDR3 is CASSVHVPRDRGTEAFF. CDR3 bases: TGTGCCAGCAGTGTTCACGTCCCACGGGACAGGGGGACTGAAGCTTTCTTT.